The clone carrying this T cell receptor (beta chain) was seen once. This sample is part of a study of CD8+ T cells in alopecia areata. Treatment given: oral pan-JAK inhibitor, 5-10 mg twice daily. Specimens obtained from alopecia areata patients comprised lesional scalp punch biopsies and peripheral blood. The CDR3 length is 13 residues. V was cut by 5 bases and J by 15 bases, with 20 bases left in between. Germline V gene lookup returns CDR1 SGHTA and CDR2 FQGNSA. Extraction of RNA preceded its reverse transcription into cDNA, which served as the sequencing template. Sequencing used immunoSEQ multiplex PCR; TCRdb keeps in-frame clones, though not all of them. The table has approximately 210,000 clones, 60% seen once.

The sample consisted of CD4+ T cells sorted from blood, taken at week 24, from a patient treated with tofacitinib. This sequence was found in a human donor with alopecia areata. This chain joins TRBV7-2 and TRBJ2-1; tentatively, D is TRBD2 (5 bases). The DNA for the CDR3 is TGTGCCAGCAGCCCCCGCGGGCAGCAGCGTTCGTTCTTC. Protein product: CASSPRGQQRSFF.